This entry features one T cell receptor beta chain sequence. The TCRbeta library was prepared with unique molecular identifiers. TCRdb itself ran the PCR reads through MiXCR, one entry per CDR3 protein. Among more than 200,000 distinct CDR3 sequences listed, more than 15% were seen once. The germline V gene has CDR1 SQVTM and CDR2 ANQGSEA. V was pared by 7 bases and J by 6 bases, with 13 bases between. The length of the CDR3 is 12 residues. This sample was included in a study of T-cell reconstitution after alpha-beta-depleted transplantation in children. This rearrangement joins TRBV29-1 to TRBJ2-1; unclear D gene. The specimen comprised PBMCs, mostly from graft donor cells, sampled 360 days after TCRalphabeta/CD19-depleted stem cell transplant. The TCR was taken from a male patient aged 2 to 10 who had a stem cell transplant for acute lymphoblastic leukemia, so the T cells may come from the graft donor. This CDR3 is CSGQVAANEQFF. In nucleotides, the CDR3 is TGCAGCGGCCAGGTAGCTGCCAATGAGCAGTTCTTC.